A selection of T cell receptor beta chains follows, all from one sample in a study of identical twins. MiXCR, applied by TCRdb to the 5' RACE reads, yields one record per CDR3 protein. Seen here are about 530,000 distinct CDR3 sequences, approximately 20% observed once, and the top ten hold roughly 0.5%. This same sample was also part of a study on yellow fever vaccine responses in identical twins.

Specimen: CD4+ T cells sorted from blood. The receptors come from a woman aged 18-29 years in good health. CDR3s include the opening cysteine and the closing phenylalanine or tryptophan. Fields, in order: CDR3 DNA, CDR3 protein, J gene, V gene, D gene, clone size. A D gene is named only where the DNA matches it firmly. The listing skips clone size in some rows; elsewhere it reads once, few, many or a size class.

TGTGCCACCAGTGATCCTGGGACAGGGGTTACCTACAATGAGCAGTTCTTC,CATSDPGTGVTYNEQFF,TRBJ2-1,TRBV24-1,TRBD1,.
TGCAGTGCTATTAAAGATGGCTACACCTTC,CSAIKDGYTF,TRBJ1-2,TRBV20-1,.,few
TGTGCCATCAGTGAGGGGGGGCCCCTAGCGGGAGCCTCGGGGACCGGGGAGCTGTTTTTT,CAISEGGPLAGASGTGELFF,TRBJ2-2,TRBV10-3,TRBD2,.
TGTGCCACCAGTGATCCCGGACAGAACACAGATACGCAGTATTTT,CATSDPGQNTDTQYF,TRBJ2-3,TRBV24-1,.,few
TGCAGCGTTGGACCGAACACCGGGGAGCTGTTTTTT,CSVGPNTGELFF,TRBJ2-2,TRBV29-1,.,few
TGTGCCAGCAGGTCCAGACGTTCGTATGGCTACACCTTC,CASRSRRSYGYTF,TRBJ1-2,TRBV12-3/TRBV12-4,.,many
TGTGCCAGCAGCCCACAGGGGGCTGGGGGCACAGATACGCAGTATTTT,CASSPQGAGGTDTQYF,TRBJ2-3,TRBV5-6,TRBD1,.
TGTGCCAGCAGTTTACGCAGAGATCAGCCCCAGCATTTT,CASSLRRDQPQHF,TRBJ1-5,TRBV12-3/TRBV12-4,.,.
TGTGCCAGCAGTTTTATTGGGACTACCACAGATACGCAGTATTTT,CASSFIGTTTDTQYF,TRBJ2-3,TRBV12-3/TRBV12-4,TRBD2,few
TGCAGTGCTAGGGGACAGCAAGAGACCCAGTACTTC,CSARGQQETQYF,TRBJ2-5,TRBV20-1,TRBD1,.
TGTGCCAGCGGGTACGGGGGGAACACTGAAGCTTTCTTT,CASGYGGNTEAFF,TRBJ1-1,TRBV6-2/TRBV6-3,.,few
TGCGCCAGCAGTGATTCGAGGGGGGCTGAGCAGTTCTTC,CASSDSRGAEQFF,TRBJ2-1,TRBV10-2,.,.
TGTGCCAGCAGCTTGGGACTTCAGTTATTCACAGATACGCAGTATTTT,CASSLGLQLFTDTQYF,TRBJ2-3,TRBV12-3/TRBV12-4,.,.
TGTGCCAGCAGTTCATACGGACTAGCGGGAGGCAGTACCCAAGAGACCCAGTACTTC,CASSSYGLAGGSTQETQYF,TRBJ2-5,TRBV12-3/TRBV12-4,TRBD2,.
TGTGCCAGCAGTTATTCCGGGACAACTAACACTGAAGCTTTCTTT,CASSYSGTTNTEAFF,TRBJ1-1,TRBV2,.,few
TGCAGTGCAGCAGGGGGGTACACTGAAGCTTTCTTT,CSAAGGYTEAFF,TRBJ1-1,TRBV20-1,TRBD1,.
TGTGCCAGCAGCTTAGTACTAGCGTTCACCGGGGAGCTGTTTTTT,CASSLVLAFTGELFF,TRBJ2-2,TRBV11-2,TRBD2,few
TGTGCCAGCAGTTTAACCTTAGCGGCGTTCCACGAGCAGTACTTC,CASSLTLAAFHEQYF,TRBJ2-7,TRBV12-3/TRBV12-4,.,many
TGTGCCAGCAGCTTGGCTCCCCTGAGGGACCAGTTCTTC,CASSLAPLRDQFF,TRBJ2-1,TRBV7-9,.,.
TGTGCCAGCTCACCCAACCGACAGGACACTGAAGCTTTCTTT,CASSPNRQDTEAFF,TRBJ1-1,TRBV18,.,.
TGTGCCAGCAGTGAGAGCGGGAGGGGTTACAATGAGCAGTTCTTC,CASSESGRGYNEQFF,TRBJ2-1,TRBV28,TRBD2,.
TGCAGCGTCCACAGGGGATCTGAAGCTTTCTTT,CSVHRGSEAFF,TRBJ1-1,TRBV29-1,TRBD1,once
TGCGCCAGCAGCTTGACAGGGACCGCGAACTCCGGGGAGCTGTTTTTT,CASSLTGTANSGELFF,TRBJ2-2,TRBV5-1,.,.
TGTGCCAGCAGTACGGGACTAGCGGGAGCGGATGAGCAGTTCTTC,CASSTGLAGADEQFF,TRBJ2-1,TRBV28,TRBD2,.
TGTGCCACCAGCAAAGCGGGAGAACTCAATGAGCAGTTCTTC,CATSKAGELNEQFF,TRBJ2-1,TRBV15,TRBD2,few
TGTGCCACCAGTGATTTGATTGACAGGGGGATAGTCTACGAGCAGTACTTC,CATSDLIDRGIVYEQYF,TRBJ2-7,TRBV24-1,TRBD1,few
TGTGCCAGCAGTATACAGGGGGCTTCCTACGAGCAGTACTTC,CASSIQGASYEQYF,TRBJ2-7,TRBV28,TRBD1,.
TGTGCCAGCACACGTTTTCGGGTCACTGAAGCTTTCTTT,CASTRFRVTEAFF,TRBJ1-1,TRBV6-1,.,few
TGTGCCAGTAGCCCGGTCCCGCCCCAGCATTTT,CASSPVPPQHF,TRBJ1-5,TRBV19,.,.
TGTGCCAGCAGCTTATTGCGAACTAGCGGGAGGAGCTCCTACAATGAGCAGTTCTTC,CASSLLRTSGRSSYNEQFF,TRBJ2-1,TRBV11-2,TRBD2,few
TGTGCCAGCAGTGACTTACCGGGACAGTCCTACAATGAGCAGTTCTTC,CASSDLPGQSYNEQFF,TRBJ2-1,TRBV6-4,TRBD1,few
TGCGCCAGCAGTCAGAGGACAGGCACGAACACCGGGGAGCTGTTTTTT,CASSQRTGTNTGELFF,TRBJ2-2,TRBV10-1,TRBD1,few
TGCAGTGCTAGAGGCGGTAGCTCCTACGAGCAGTACTTC,CSARGGSSYEQYF,TRBJ2-7,TRBV20-1,.,few
TGCAGCGTTGAAGGGTGGAGTGTCTCCTACAATGAGCAGTTCTTC,CSVEGWSVSYNEQFF,TRBJ2-1,TRBV29-1,.,.
TGCAGCGGGGCGGACAGGGTCACTGAAGCTTTCTTT,CSGADRVTEAFF,TRBJ1-1,TRBV29-1,TRBD1,.
TGCGCCAGCAGCCCGGGACAGGGGGACACCGGGGAGCTGTTTTTT,CASSPGQGDTGELFF,TRBJ2-2,TRBV5-1,TRBD1,many
TGTGCCAGCAGCGTAGCAGGCGGGGGGTCCCGGACCCAGTACTTC,CASSVAGGGSRTQYF,TRBJ2-5,TRBV9,TRBD2,.
TGTGCCAGCAGCCCAGGGTTGGGGGAGCTGTTTTTT,CASSPGLGELFF,TRBJ2-2,TRBV12-3/TRBV12-4,.,.
TGTGCCAGCAGTTCCAGATATCGATCCAACTACGAGCAGTACTTC,CASSSRYRSNYEQYF,TRBJ2-7,TRBV28,.,few
TGTGCCAGCAGTTTCGGCTTCGGAGGGAGCTCCTACGAGCAGTACTTC,CASSFGFGGSSYEQYF,TRBJ2-7,TRBV28,.,.
TGTGCCAGCAGCTCATTTTTCGCTACAGATACGCAGTATTTT,CASSSFFATDTQYF,TRBJ2-3,TRBV7-2,.,.
TGCAGTGCTAGAGGGGCTAGCGGGAGAGGTGAGCAGTTCTTC,CSARGASGRGEQFF,TRBJ2-1,TRBV20-1,TRBD2,few
TGTGCCAGCAGCCGGACTTCAGACGAGCAGTACTTC,CASSRTSDEQYF,TRBJ2-7,TRBV11-2,.,.
TGTGCCACGTCCGGGACAGGGACCTTCAATGAGCAGTTCTTC,CATSGTGTFNEQFF,TRBJ2-1,TRBV10-3,TRBD1,few
TGTGCCAGCAGTGATGGTACAGGGGTAGAGACCCAGTACTTC,CASSDGTGVETQYF,TRBJ2-5,TRBV6-1,TRBD1,.
TGTGCCAGCAGTTACTCGATGACGAACCAAGAGACCCAGTACTTC,CASSYSMTNQETQYF,TRBJ2-5,TRBV6-5,.,.
TGTGCCAGCAGTCACCCCGGGAATGAGCAGTTCTTC,CASSHPGNEQFF,TRBJ2-1,TRBV12-3/TRBV12-4,.,.
TGTGCCAGCAGTCCTTGGGGAAGGATGAACACTGAAGCTTTCTTT,CASSPWGRMNTEAFF,TRBJ1-1,TRBV12-3/TRBV12-4,.,.
TGCGCCAGCAGCAACGGACTGATGAACACTGAAGCTTTCTTT,CASSNGLMNTEAFF,TRBJ1-1,TRBV5-1,.,.
TGTGCCAGCAGTCCACCACAGGGGCCGAAACAGCCCCAGCATTTT,CASSPPQGPKQPQHF,TRBJ1-5,TRBV28,TRBD1,few
TGTGCCAGCAGCCAGGCCACAGGGGTCAATTCACCCCTCCACTTT,CASSQATGVNSPLHF,TRBJ1-6,TRBV3-1,TRBD1,.
TGCAGCGCTTCTTCCGGGACAGCGACGGAGGGCTACACCTTC,CSASSGTATEGYTF,TRBJ1-2,TRBV29-1,TRBD1,.
TGTGCCACCAGCAGAGATCCGCCTAGCGGGAGTCCCGGGGAGCTGTTTTTT,CATSRDPPSGSPGELFF,TRBJ2-2,TRBV15,TRBD2,few
TGTGCCAGCAGCCAAGATCCCCGGTCCAGCTCTGGAAACACCATATATTTT,CASSQDPRSSSGNTIYF,TRBJ1-3,TRBV3-1,.,.